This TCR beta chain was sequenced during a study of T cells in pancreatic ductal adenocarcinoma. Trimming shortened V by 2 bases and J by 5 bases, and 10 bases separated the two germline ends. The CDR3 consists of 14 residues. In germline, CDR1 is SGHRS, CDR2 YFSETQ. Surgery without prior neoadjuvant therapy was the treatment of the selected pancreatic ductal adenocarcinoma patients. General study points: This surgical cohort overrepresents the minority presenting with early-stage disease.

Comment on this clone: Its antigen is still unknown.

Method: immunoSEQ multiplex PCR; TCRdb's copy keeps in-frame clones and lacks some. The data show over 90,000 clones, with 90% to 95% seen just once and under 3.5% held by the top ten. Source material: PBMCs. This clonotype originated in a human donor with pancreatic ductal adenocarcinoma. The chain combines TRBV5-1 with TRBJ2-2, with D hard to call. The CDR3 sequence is CASSLFIETGELFF. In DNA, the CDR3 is TGCGCCAGCAGCTTATTTATCGAGACCGGGGAGCTGTTTTTT.